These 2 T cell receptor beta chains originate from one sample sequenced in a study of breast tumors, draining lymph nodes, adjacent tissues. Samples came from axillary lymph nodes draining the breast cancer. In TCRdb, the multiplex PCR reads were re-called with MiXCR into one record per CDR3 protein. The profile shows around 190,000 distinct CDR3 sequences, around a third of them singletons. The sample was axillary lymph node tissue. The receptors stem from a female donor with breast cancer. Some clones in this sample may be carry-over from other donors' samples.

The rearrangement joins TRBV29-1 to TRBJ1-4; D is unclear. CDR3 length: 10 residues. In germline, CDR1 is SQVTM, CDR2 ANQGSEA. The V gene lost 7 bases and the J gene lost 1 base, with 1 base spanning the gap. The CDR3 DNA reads TGCAGCGGAACTAATGAAAAACTGTTTTTT. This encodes CSGTNEKLFF.

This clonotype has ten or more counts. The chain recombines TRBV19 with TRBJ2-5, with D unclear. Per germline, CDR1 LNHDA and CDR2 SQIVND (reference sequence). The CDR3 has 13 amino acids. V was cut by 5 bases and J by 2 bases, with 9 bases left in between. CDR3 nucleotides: TGTGCCAGTAGTCCATTACATCAAGAGACCCAGTACTTC. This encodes CASSPLHQETQYF.